The 18 T cell receptor beta chains below come from one sample, sequenced in a study of T cells in localized non-small cell lung cancer. Assay: immunoSEQ multiplex PCR; the TCRdb copy retains only in-frame clones and omits some. The data hold more than 100,000 clones, with about 89% observed a single time. The sequenced sample was peripheral blood, obtained before any cancer treatment. These receptors were collected from a female donor at least 60 years old with stage I lung adenocarcinoma.

The table lists this clone with a few counts. DNA of the CDR3: TGTGCCAGCAGTTCCACACAGGGACCCAATCAGCCCCAGCATTTT. This gives the protein CASSSTQGPNQPQHF. This rearrangement joins TRBV28 to TRBJ1-5; tentatively, D is TRBD1 (6 bases). This CDR3 is 15 amino acids long. V lost 4 bases and J 3 bases, leaving 13 bases between the germline ends. CDR1 and CDR2 (germline): MDHEN, SYDVKM.

Worth noting for this clone: Other DNA sequences in this sample translate to the same CDR3. DNA for the CDR3: TGTGCCAGCAGTTCCGGGGGTCAGGGGGAGAGCGGCTACACCTTC. This codes for CASSSGGQGESGYTF. The V gene is TRBV28, the J gene TRBJ1-2, with 7 bases aligning to TRBD1. CDR1 and CDR2 from the germline V gene are MDHEN and SYDVKM. V lost 4 bases to trimming and J lost 8 bases; unmatched junction nucleotides: 13. The CDR3 has 15 amino acids.

The sample holds a few counts of this clone. CDR3 nucleotide sequence: TGTGCCAGCAGCCAACAGGGGTTTCCCTACGAGCAGTACTTC. Its protein product is CASSQQGFPYEQYF. The rearrangement joins TRBV11-3 to TRBJ2-7; 7 positions agree with TRBD1. Trimming at V came to 5 bases and at J to 2 bases, leaving 6 bases not matched to a gene. The CDR3 consists of 14 residues. Germline values: CDR1 SGHNT, CDR2 YENEEA.

The J gene is TRBJ2-7, the V gene TRBV6-5; D unclear. Looked up from germline, CDR1 is MNHEY and CDR2 is SVGAGI. V was trimmed by 0 bases and J by 2 bases, leaving 8 bases between them. The length of the CDR3 is 14 residues. The DNA of the CDR3 is TGTGCCAGCAGTTACTCGACCGGAACCTACGAGCAGTACTTC. Amino acid sequence: CASSYSTGTYEQYF.

The V and J genes are TRBV6-5 and TRBJ1-1; no reliable D call. Between the trimmed V and J ends, which lost 4 bases and 10 bases, there was a span of 13 bases. The CDR3 is 12 residues long. Germline CDR1 MNHEY, CDR2 SVGAGI. In DNA, the CDR3 is TGTGCCAGCAGTTCCCACACCTTAAGAGCTTTCTTT. Translation: CASSSHTLRAFF.

The chain carries TRBV7-3 and TRBJ2-1, with D perhaps TRBD2 (6 bases). The V end lost 4 bases, the J end lost 5 bases, and 15 bases lay between the germline ends. This CDR3 is 15 amino acids long. CDR1 and CDR2 (germline): SGHTA, FQGTGA. CDR3 in DNA: TGTGCCAGCAGCTCCCGGGAGAAATTGAACAATGAGCAGTTCTTC. Translated, it gives CASSSREKLNNEQFF.

The chain is built from TRBV9 and TRBJ1-1; TRBD1 agrees at 7 bases. The CDR3 sequence is 14 residues long. CDR1 is SGDLS, CDR2 YYNGEE, per germline. The trim removed 5 bases at V and 0 bases at J, leaving 4 bases unmatched. CDR3 sequence (DNA): TGTGCCAGCAGTGAGACAGGGCTGAACACTGAAGCTTTCTTT. This sequence encodes CASSETGLNTEAFF.

The table lists this clone with a few counts. V usage is TRBV4-1 and J usage is TRBJ2-5; a possible D gene is TRBD1 (6 bases). Germline CDR1 reads MGHRA; CDR2 reads YSYEKL. V lost 4 bases and J lost 4, with 16 bases in between. CDR3 length: 15 amino acids. CDR3 coding DNA: TGCGCCAGCAGCCCCCAAGGGGGTCCGGGAGAGACCCAGTACTTC. This sequence encodes CASSPQGGPGETQYF.

The J gene is TRBJ2-1, the V gene TRBV5-4, with D tentatively TRBD2 (6 bases). The V gene's germline CDR1 is SGHNT and CDR2 YYREEE (reference sequence). The CDR3 has 15 residues. Trimming cost V 5 bases and J 0 bases, with 12 bases left between them. The CDR3 nucleotides read TGTGCCAGCAGTTCCACGGGAGCCTCCTACAATGAGCAGTTCTTC. This gives the protein CASSSTGASYNEQFF.

The chain is built from TRBV6-6 and TRBJ2-7; tentative D call: TRBD2 (5 bases). The CDR3 length is 14 residues. The V end was cut by 9 bases, the J end by 1 base, with 16 bases between. Germline V lookup: CDR1 MNHNY, CDR2 SVGAGI (reference sequence). CDR3 nucleotide sequence: TGTGCCAGTCTAAAACCTGAGGGTTCCTACGAGCAGTACTTC. Translated, it gives CASLKPEGSYEQYF.

V and J are TRBV6-5 and TRBJ2-5; 12 nucleotides agree with TRBD2. V lost 4 bases to trimming and J lost 1 base; unmatched junction nucleotides: 4. CDR3 length equals 16 residues. Germline V gene sequence: CDR1 MNHEY, CDR2 SVGAGI. In DNA, the CDR3 is TGTGCCAGCAGTTTAGGACTAGCGGGAATCCAAGAGACCCAGTACTTC. It yields the protein CASSLGLAGIQETQYF.

The gene calls are TRBV6-1 and TRBJ2-7; the D is unclear. The CDR3 loop spans 12 amino acids. The V gene lost 6 bases and the J gene lost 6 bases, with 12 bases spanning the gap. Germline loops: CDR1 MNHNS, CDR2 SASEGT. DNA for the CDR3: TGTGCCAGCAGCGCCCGATGGGCCGAGCAGTACTTC. Translating it yields CASSARWAEQYF.

The rearrangement uses TRBV28 and TRBJ1-5; D ambiguous. The CDR3 is 13 amino acids. V was pared by 6 bases and J by 5 bases, with 11 bases between. Germline CDR1 MDHEN, CDR2 SYDVKM. The CDR3 DNA is TGTGCCAGCAGACCAGACTCCTATCAGCCCCAGCATTTT. Translating gives CASRPDSYQPQHF.

In nucleotides, the CDR3 is TGTGCCAGCAGCCTAGGCGTCAGCGGGAGGTACGAGCAGTACTTC. Translating it yields CASSLGVSGRYEQYF. The J gene is TRBJ2-7, the V gene TRBV9; TRBD2 matches 9 bases. With 4 bases clipped from V and 4 bases from J, the junction kept 9 bases outside the gene matches. The CDR3 spans 15 residues. CDR1 and CDR2 (germline): SGDLS, YYNGEE.

The gene calls are TRBV19 and TRBJ1-3; maybe TRBD1 (5 bases). V was trimmed by 3 bases and J by 2 bases, leaving 11 bases between them. The CDR3 length is 15 residues. Germline values: CDR1 LNHDA, CDR2 SQIVND (reference sequence). The CDR3, as DNA: TGTGCCAGTAGTATCCAGGGTAAAGCTGGAAACACCATATATTTT. This codes for CASSIQGKAGNTIYF.

The rearrangement links TRBV5-1 to TRBJ2-3, with no clear D. The CDR3 totals 14 residues. CDR1 and CDR2 (germline): SGHRS, YFSETQ. Trimming stripped 2 bases from V and 2 bases from J, with 9 bases between. The CDR3 DNA sequence: TGCGCCAGCAGCTTAGACCGCTACACAGATACGCAGTATTTT. This gives the protein CASSLDRYTDTQYF.

This clone has a single count. The chain has TRBV2 and TRBJ2-1, with D perhaps TRBD2 (6 bases). The V gene's germline CDR1 is SNHLY and CDR2 FYNNEI. The V end was cut by 9 bases, the J end by 2 bases, with 11 bases between. The CDR3 has 13 residues. In nucleotides, the CDR3 is TGTGCCAGTTTTAGCGGACCCTACAATGAGCAGTTCTTC. Protein sequence: CASFSGPYNEQFF.

The chain carries TRBV18 and TRBJ2-7; no clear D gene. Germline loops: CDR1 KGHSH, CDR2 LQKENI. V was clipped by 3 bases and J by 3 bases, with 9 bases between them. The CDR3 contains 13 residues. CDR3 sequence reads: CASSPLDYYEQYF. The CDR3 bases are TGTGCCAGCTCACCTCTAGATTACTACGAGCAGTACTTC. The full variable domain, with the rest looked up from reference TRBV18 and TRBJ2-7, is NAGVMQNPRHLVRRRGQEARLRCSPMKGHSHVYWYRQLPEEGLKFMVYLQKENIIDESGMPKERFSAEFPKEGPSILRIQQVVRGDSAAYFCASSPLDYYEQYFGPGTRLTVT.